The 30 T cell receptor beta chains reported below all come from one sample, sequenced in a study of T cells expressing NK-cell markers. TCRdb derives one entry per CDR3 protein from the 5' RACE reads, leaving out DNA. In total, the table holds roughly 390,000 distinct CDR3 sequences. The sequenced sample was blood T cells: a sorted CD56 or NKG2C T cell subset, CD4+ or CD8+ T cells, or bulk PBMC T cells (not recorded which). All receptors come from a woman aged 45-60 years in good health.

The chain links TRBV7-3 to TRBJ2-3; there is no DNA to check the TCRdb D call of TRBD2. This CDR3 has 18 residues. Germline CDR1 SGHTA, CDR2 FQGTGA. CDR3 sequence reads: CASSLIGTSIRATDTQYF.

The rearrangement links TRBV6-6 to TRBJ1-1; TCRdb lists TRBD1, though no DNA is available to test this call. The length of the CDR3 is 14 residues. The germline V gene encodes CDR1 MNHNY and CDR2 SVGAGI (reference sequence). The CDR3 loop reads CASSFQGQNTEAFF.

The V call is TRBV5-1, the J call TRBJ2-5; checking the TCRdb D call of TRBD1 is not possible without DNA. Germline V gives CDR1 SGHRS, CDR2 YFSETQ. This CDR3 has 15 amino acids. The CDR3 loop reads CASSLVTGVTETQYF.

This rearrangement joins TRBV6-5 to TRBJ1-2; TCRdb calls TRBD1, which cannot be checked without DNA. Germline CDR1 MNHEY, CDR2 SVGAGI. The length of the CDR3 is 16 residues. CDR3 in amino acids: CASSYLDSLANYGYTF.

This chain links TRBV3-1 with TRBJ2-7; with no DNA, the TCRdb D assignment of TRBD1 cannot be verified. The CDR3 is 15 residues long. The germline gives CDR1 LGHDT, CDR2 YNNKEL (reference sequence). The chain's CDR3 is CASSQDRIQGREQYF.

The J gene is TRBJ1-1, the V gene TRBV14; TCRdb gives TRBD1 as the D gene, but with no DNA this cannot be confirmed. The length of the CDR3 is 15 residues. Germline V gene data show CDR1 as SGHDN and CDR2 as FVKESK. The CDR3 sequence is CASSRTGGGNTEAFF.

This chain uses TRBV30 with TRBJ2-1; TCRdb lists TRBD2, though no DNA is available to test this call. The germline V gene has CDR1 GTSNPN and CDR2 SVGIG (reference sequence). The CDR3 is 15 residues long. The chain's CDR3 is CAWSVGTSGHNEQFF.

The chain links TRBV19 to TRBJ2-5; TCRdb calls TRBD1, which cannot be checked without DNA. This CDR3 region has 15 residues. Germline V gene data show CDR1 as LNHDA and CDR2 as SQIVND (reference sequence). The CDR3 sequence: CASSGGQGARETQYF.

The CDR3 sequence: CSARGSLWGGELFF. The chain is built from TRBV20-1 and TRBJ2-2. Germline V CDR1 and CDR2: DFQATT, SNEGSKA (reference sequence). The CDR3 sequence is 14 residues long.

The chain recombines TRBV20-1 with TRBJ2-6. CDR3 length: 18 amino acids. Germline-derived CDR1 and CDR2 are DFQATT and SNEGSKA (reference sequence). The CDR3 loop is CSARDLSIGSSGANVLTF.

J is TRBJ1-2 and V is TRBV7-6; no DNA is available, so the TRBD1 call from TCRdb remains unchecked. The CDR3 is 15 amino acids. Germline CDR1 SGHVS, CDR2 FNYEAQ. The CDR3 reads CASSIGVRQGDGYTF.

V is TRBV16 and J is TRBJ1-6. This CDR3 has 15 amino acids. Germline CDR1 is KGHSY and CDR2 is FQNENV. The CDR3: CASGRGWASNSPLHF.

The V and J genes are TRBV5-1 and TRBJ1-4; absent DNA, TCRdb's TRBD1 call cannot be checked. This CDR3 is built from 14 residues. Germline CDR1 and CDR2: SGHRS and YFSETQ. The CDR3 spells CASSSTTTGEKLFF.

The chain links TRBV5-1 to TRBJ1-1. This CDR3 region has 15 residues. CDR1 SGHRS and CDR2 YFSETQ come from the germline V gene. The CDR3 reads CASSGVEVDDTEAFF.

The J gene is TRBJ1-4, the V gene TRBV7-9. The length of the CDR3 is 15 residues. Germline loops: CDR1 SEHNR, CDR2 FQNEAQ (reference sequence). CDR3 loop: CASSGVKPTNEKLFF.

The rearrangement uses TRBV3-1 and TRBJ2-4; the TCRdb D gene call, TRBD1, has no DNA to confirm it. Per germline, CDR1 LGHDT and CDR2 YNNKEL (reference sequence). The CDR3 has 18 amino acids. CDR3 sequence reads: CASSQLPPGQVAKNIQYF.

V usage is TRBV12-3 or TRBV12-4 and J usage is TRBJ2-5; the TCRdb call, TRBD2, lacks DNA for checking. CDR3 length: 16 amino acids. CDR3 residues: CASSLRASGPKETQYF.

The chain is built from TRBV3-1 and TRBJ1-1; TCRdb's D gene call, TRBD1, goes unchecked for lack of DNA. This CDR3 contains 13 residues. The V gene's germline CDR1 is LGHDT and CDR2 YNNKEL (reference sequence). The CDR3 loop is CASSRLQGAGAFF.

CDR3 region: CASSRTGDHTHNSPLHF. The chain joins TRBV7-9 to TRBJ1-6; the D call from TCRdb, TRBD1, cannot be confirmed without DNA. Germline-derived CDR1 and CDR2 are SEHNR and FQNEAQ (reference sequence). The length of the CDR3 is 17 residues.

This rearrangement joins TRBV28 to TRBJ2-5. CDR3 length: 11 amino acids. Per germline, CDR1 MDHEN and CDR2 SYDVKM. The CDR3: CASRSWETQYF.

This chain connects TRBV6-5 to TRBJ2-3; TCRdb outputs TRBD2, but without DNA this stays unchecked. This CDR3 has 15 residues. Germline loops: CDR1 MNHEY, CDR2 SVGAGI. CDR3 in amino acids: CASRPRGGPTDTQYF.

The chain recombines TRBV5-1 with TRBJ2-5; TCRdb's D call of TRBD2 is untestable without DNA. There are 13 residues in the CDR3. From germline, CDR1 is SGHRS and CDR2 YFSETQ. The CDR3 region is CASSPTRKETQYF.

The chain uses TRBV3-1 and TRBJ2-1; TCRdb names TRBD1, which stays unverified in the absence of DNA. The germline V gene encodes CDR1 LGHDT and CDR2 YNNKEL (reference sequence). This CDR3 comprises 14 residues. The CDR3 sequence is CASSQRRGLDEQFF.

The chain couples TRBV10-3 to TRBJ2-5; the D gene TCRdb calls, TRBD1, cannot be checked with no DNA. The germline CDR1 and CDR2 sequences are ENHRY and SYGVKD. CDR3 size: 11 residues. CDR3 in amino acids: CATLGVETQYF.

The chain employs TRBV5-1 and TRBJ1-1; TCRdb outputs TRBD1, but without DNA this stays unchecked. The CDR3 spans 14 residues. From germline, CDR1 is SGHRS and CDR2 YFSETQ. The CDR3 loop reads CASTTGTGATEAFF. Combining the CDR3 with reference TRBV5-1 and TRBJ1-1 gives the whole variable domain KAGVTQTPRYLIKTRGQQVTLSCSPISGHRSVSWYQQTPGQGLQFLFEYFSETQRNKGNFPGRFSGRQFSNSRSEMNVSTLELGDSALYLCASTTGTGATEAFFGQGTRLTVV.

The rearrangement links TRBV7-2 to TRBJ2-2; absent DNA, TCRdb's TRBD1 call cannot be checked. Germline lookup yields CDR1 SGHTA and CDR2 FQGNSA. The CDR3 contains 17 residues. Here the CDR3 reads CASSLDAGRGAGGELFF.

The V gene is TRBV20-1, the J gene TRBJ2-1; TCRdb returns TRBD1, unconfirmable since there is no DNA. In germline, CDR1 is DFQATT, CDR2 SNEGSKA (reference sequence). This CDR3 has 15 amino acids. The CDR3 loop is CSARVFTGNYNEQFF.

V usage is TRBV14 and J usage is TRBJ2-3. CDR3 length: 13 residues. CDR1 SGHDN and CDR2 FVKESK come from the germline V gene. CDR3: CASSRRETDTQYF.

The chain has TRBV29-1 and TRBJ1-1; the TRBD1 assignment by TCRdb is unverifiable without DNA. There are 15 residues in the CDR3. Germline CDR1 SQVTM, CDR2 ANQGSEA. The CDR3 is CSAHPGGGTNTEAFF.

This chain links TRBV18 with TRBJ2-3; TCRdb reports TRBD1, a call that lacks DNA to check it against. Germline lookup yields CDR1 KGHSH and CDR2 LQKENI. This CDR3 has 15 residues. The CDR3 spells CASSLDGVDADTQYF.